This TCR beta chain was documented in a study of regulatory T cells. Overall study findings and caveats: Hydrophobic residues at CDR3 positions 6 and 7 were enriched in conventional CD4+ T cells of CD3G-deficient patients.

As for this clone: Its antigen is unknown.

The PCR used 52 TRBV and 13 TRBJ primers. TCRdb keeps only in-frame clones here, not all; method: immunoSEQ multiplex PCR. The table includes about 17,000 clones, around 84% detected once. Germline V CDR1 and CDR2: LNHDA, SQIVND (reference sequence). The V end lost 3 bases, the J end lost 0 bases, and 12 bases lay between the germline ends. The CDR3 sequence is 17 residues long. The source material was conventional CD4+ T cells sorted from blood. The chain has TRBV19 and TRBJ2-6, with D uncertain. The receptor was derived from a person aged 30-39 years with CD3G deficiency. The CDR3 DNA is TGTGCCAGTAGTATTTCAGGTCCCCACTCTGGGGCCAACGTCCTGACTTTC. Its protein product is CASSISGPHSGANVLTF.